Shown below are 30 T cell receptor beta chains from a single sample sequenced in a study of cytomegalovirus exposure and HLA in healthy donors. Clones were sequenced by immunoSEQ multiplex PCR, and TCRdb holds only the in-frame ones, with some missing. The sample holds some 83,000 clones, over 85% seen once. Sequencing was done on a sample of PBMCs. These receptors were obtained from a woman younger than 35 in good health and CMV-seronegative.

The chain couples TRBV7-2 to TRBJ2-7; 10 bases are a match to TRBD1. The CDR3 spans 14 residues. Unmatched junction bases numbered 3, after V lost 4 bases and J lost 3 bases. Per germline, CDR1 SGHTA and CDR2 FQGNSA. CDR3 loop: CASSSGQGYYEQYF. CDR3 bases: TGTGCCAGCAGCTCGGGACAGGGGTACTACGAGCAGTACTTC.

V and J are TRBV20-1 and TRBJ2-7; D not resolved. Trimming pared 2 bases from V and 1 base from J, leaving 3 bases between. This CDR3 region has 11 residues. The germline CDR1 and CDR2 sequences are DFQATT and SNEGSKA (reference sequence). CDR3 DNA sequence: TGCAGTGCTAGACAGTCCTACGAGCAGTACTTC. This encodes CSARQSYEQYF.

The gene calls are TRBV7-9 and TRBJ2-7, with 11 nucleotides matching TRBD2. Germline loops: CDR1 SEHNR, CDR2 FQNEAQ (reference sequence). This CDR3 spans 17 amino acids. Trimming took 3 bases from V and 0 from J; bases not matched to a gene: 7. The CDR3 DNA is TGTGCCAGCAGCTTTTCCCCCCTAGCGGGAGGCTCCTACGAGCAGTACTTC. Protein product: CASSFSPLAGGSYEQYF. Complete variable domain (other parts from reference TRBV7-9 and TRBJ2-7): DTGVSQNPRHKITKRGQNVTFRCDPISEHNRLYWYRQTLGQGPEFLTYFQNEAQLEKSRLLSDRFSAERPKGSFSTLEIQRTEQGDSAMYLCASSFSPLAGGSYEQYFGPGTRLTVT.

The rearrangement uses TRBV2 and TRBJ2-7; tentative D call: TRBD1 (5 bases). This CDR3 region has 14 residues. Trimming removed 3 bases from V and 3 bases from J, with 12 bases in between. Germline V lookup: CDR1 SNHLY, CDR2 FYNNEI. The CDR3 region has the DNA TGTGCCAGCAGTGAGGGGCTTACAATCTACGAGCAGTACTTC. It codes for CASSEGLTIYEQYF.

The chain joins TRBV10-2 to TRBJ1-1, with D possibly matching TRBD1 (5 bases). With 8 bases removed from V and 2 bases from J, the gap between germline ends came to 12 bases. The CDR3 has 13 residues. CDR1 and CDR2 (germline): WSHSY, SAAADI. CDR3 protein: CASRRVLNTEAFF. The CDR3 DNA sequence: TGCGCCAGCCGCAGGGTTCTTAACACTGAAGCTTTCTTT.

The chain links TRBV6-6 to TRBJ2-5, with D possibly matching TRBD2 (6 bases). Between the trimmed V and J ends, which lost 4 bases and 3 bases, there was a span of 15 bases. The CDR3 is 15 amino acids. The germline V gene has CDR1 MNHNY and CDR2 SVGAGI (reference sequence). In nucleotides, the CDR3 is TGTGCCAGCAGTTTTGACGGGACTCAAGAAGAGACCCAGTACTTC. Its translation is CASSFDGTQEETQYF.

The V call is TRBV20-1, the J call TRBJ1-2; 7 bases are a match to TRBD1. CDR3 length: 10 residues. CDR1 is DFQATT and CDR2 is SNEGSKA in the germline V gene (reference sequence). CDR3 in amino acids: CRTGRDGYTF. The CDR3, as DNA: TGCAGGACAGGGAGAGATGGCTACACCTTC.

In DNA, the CDR3 is TGTGCCAGTAAACCCGGACAATCTGGGGCCAACGTCCTGACTTTC. Its protein product is CASKPGQSGANVLTF. The rearrangement joins TRBV19 to TRBJ2-6; the D gene is possibly TRBD1 (5 bases). The CDR3 is 15 amino acids. Germline V CDR1 and CDR2: LNHDA, SQIVND (reference sequence). Deletions cut 7 bases from V and 1 base from J, with 11 bases between.

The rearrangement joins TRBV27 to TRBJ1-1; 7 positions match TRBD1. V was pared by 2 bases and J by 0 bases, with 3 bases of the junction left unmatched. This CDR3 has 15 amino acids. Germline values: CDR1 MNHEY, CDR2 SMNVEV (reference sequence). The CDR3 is CASSLADRLNTEAFF. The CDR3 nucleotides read TGTGCCAGCAGTTTAGCGGACAGGCTGAACACTGAAGCTTTCTTT.

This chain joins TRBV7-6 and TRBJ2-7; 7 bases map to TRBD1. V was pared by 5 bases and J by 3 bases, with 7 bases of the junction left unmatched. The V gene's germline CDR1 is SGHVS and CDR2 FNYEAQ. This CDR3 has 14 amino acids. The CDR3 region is CASSDATGRYEQYF. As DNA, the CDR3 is TGTGCCAGCAGCGACGCGACAGGGCGCTACGAGCAGTACTTC.

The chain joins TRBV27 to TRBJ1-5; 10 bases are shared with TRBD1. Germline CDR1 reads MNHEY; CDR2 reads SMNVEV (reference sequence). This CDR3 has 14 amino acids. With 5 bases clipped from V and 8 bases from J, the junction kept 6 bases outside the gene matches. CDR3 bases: TGTGCCAGCAGTCCCCGGGACAGGGGTGAGCCCCAGCATTTT. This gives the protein CASSPRDRGEPQHF.

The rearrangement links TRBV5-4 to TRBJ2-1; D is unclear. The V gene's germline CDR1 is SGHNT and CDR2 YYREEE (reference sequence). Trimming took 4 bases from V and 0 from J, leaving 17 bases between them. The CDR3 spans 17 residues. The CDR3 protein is CASSPTTATRSYNEQFF. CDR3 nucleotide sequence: TGTGCCAGCAGCCCCACGACTGCTACTCGCTCCTACAATGAGCAGTTCTTC. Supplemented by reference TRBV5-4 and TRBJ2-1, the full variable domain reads ETGVTQSPTHLIKTRGQQVTLRCSSQSGHNTVSWYQQALGQGPQFIFQYYREEENGRGNFPPRFSGLQFPNYSSELNVNALELDDSALYLCASSPTTATRSYNEQFFGPGTRLTVL.

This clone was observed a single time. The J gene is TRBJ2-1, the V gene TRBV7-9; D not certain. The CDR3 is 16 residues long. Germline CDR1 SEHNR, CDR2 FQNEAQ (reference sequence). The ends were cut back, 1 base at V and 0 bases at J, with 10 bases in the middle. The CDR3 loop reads CASSLEVAFSYNEQFF. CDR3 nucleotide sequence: TGTGCCAGCAGCTTAGAGGTAGCCTTCTCCTACAATGAGCAGTTCTTC. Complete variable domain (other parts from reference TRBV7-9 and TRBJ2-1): DTGVSQNPRHKITKRGQNVTFRCDPISEHNRLYWYRQTLGQGPEFLTYFQNEAQLEKSRLLSDRFSAERPKGSFSTLEIQRTEQGDSAMYLCASSLEVAFSYNEQFFGPGTRLTVL.

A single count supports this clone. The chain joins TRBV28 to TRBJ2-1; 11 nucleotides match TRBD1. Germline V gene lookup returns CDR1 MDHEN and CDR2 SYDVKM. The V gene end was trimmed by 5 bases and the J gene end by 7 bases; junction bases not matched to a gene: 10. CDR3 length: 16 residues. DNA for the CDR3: TGTGCCAGCAGTCCCCTTCTCGGGACAGGGGGTAATGAGCAGTTCTTC. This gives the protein CASSPLLGTGGNEQFF. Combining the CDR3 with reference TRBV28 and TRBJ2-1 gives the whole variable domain DVKVTQSSRYLVKRTGEKVFLECVQDMDHENMFWYRQDPGLGLRLIYFSYDVKMKEKGDIPEGYSVSREKKERFSLILESASTNQTSMYLCASSPLLGTGGNEQFFGPGTRLTVL.

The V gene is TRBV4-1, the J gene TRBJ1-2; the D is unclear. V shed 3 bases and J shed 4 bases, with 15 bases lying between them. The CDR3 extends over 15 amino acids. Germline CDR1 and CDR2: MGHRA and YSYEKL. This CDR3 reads CASSQEPTEVYGYTF. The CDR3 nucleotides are TGCGCCAGCAGCCAGGAACCCACAGAAGTCTATGGCTACACCTTC.

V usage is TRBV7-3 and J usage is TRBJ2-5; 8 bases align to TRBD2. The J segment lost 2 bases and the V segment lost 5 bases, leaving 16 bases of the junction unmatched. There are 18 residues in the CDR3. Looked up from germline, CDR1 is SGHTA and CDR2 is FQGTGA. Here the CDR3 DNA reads TGTGCCAGCAGCCCGGATAAGGGTAGCGGGATACTACAAGAGACCCAGTACTTC. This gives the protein CASSPDKGSGILQETQYF. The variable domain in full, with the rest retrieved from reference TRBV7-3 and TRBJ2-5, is GAGVSQTPSNKVTEKGKYVELRCDPISGHTALYWYRQSLGQGPEFLIYFQGTGAADDSGLPNDRFFAVRPEGSVSTLKIQRTERGDSAVYLCASSPDKGSGILQETQYFGPGTRLLVL.

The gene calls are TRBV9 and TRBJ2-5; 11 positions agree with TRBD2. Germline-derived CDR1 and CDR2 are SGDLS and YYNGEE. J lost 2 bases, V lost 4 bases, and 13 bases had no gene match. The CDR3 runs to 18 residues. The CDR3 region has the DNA TGTGCCAGCAGCCTGACCAGGCCGGGACTAGCGGAACAAGAGACCCAGTACTTC. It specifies CASSLTRPGLAEQETQYF. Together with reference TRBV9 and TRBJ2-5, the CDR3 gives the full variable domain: DSGVTQTPKHLITATGQRVTLRCSPRSGDLSVYWYQQSLDQGLQFLIQYYNGEERAKGNILERFSAQQFPDLHSELNLSSLELGDSALYFCASSLTRPGLAEQETQYFGPGTRLLVL.

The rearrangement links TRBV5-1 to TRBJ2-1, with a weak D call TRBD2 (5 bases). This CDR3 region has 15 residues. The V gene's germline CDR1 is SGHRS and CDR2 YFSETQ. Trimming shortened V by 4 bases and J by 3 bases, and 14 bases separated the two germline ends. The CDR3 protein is CASSPSRGLYNEQFF. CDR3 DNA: TGCGCCAGCAGCCCCAGTAGAGGGCTCTACAATGAGCAGTTCTTC.

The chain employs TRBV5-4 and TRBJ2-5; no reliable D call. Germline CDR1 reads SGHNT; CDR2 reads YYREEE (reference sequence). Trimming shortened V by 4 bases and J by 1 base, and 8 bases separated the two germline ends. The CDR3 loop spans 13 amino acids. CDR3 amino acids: CASSAILQETQYF. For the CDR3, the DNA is TGTGCCAGCAGCGCTATTCTCCAAGAGACCCAGTACTTC.

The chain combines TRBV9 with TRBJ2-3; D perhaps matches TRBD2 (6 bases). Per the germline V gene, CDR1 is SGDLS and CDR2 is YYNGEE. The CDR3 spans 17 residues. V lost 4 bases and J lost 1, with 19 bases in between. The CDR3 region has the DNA TGTGCCAGCAGCCACACTCAGGGACTCCCTCGCACAGATACGCAGTATTTT. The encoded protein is CASSHTQGLPRTDTQYF.

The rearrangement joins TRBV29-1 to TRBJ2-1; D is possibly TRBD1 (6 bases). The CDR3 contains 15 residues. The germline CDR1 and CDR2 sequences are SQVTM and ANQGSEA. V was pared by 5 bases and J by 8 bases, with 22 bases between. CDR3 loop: CSVQGGPEGVDEQFF. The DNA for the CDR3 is TGCAGCGTTCAAGGTGGGCCCGAGGGGGTTGATGAGCAGTTCTTC.

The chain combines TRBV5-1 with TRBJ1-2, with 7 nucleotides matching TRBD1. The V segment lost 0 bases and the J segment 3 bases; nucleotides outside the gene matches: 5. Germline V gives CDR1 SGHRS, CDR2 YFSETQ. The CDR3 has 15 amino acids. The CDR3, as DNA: TGCGCCAGCAGCTTGGGTGGACAGGAAGACTATGGCTACACCTTC. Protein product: CASSLGGQEDYGYTF.

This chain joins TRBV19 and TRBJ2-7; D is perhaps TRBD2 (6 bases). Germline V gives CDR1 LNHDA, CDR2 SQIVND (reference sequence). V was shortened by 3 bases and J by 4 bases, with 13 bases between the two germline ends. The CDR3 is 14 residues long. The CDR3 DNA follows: TGTGCCAGTAGTATGGCGTTAGCGGAGTACGAGCAGTACTTC. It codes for CASSMALAEYEQYF.

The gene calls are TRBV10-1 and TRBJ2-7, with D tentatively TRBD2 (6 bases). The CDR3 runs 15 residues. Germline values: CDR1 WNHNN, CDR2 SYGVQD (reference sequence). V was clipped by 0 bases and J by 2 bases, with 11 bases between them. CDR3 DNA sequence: TGCGCCAGCAGTGAGTCTAGCGGTGGAGCCTACGAGCAGTACTTC. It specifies CASSESSGGAYEQYF.

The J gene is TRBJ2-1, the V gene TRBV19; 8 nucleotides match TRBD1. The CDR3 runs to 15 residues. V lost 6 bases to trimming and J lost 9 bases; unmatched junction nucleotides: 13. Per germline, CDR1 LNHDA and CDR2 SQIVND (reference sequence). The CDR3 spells CASSDPPGGRREQFF. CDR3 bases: TGTGCCAGTAGCGACCCTCCAGGGGGCCGGCGTGAGCAGTTCTTC.

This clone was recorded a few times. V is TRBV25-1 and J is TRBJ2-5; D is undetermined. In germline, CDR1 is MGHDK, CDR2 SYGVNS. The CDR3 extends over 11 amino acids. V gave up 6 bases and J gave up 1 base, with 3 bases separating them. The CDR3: CASSVQETQYF. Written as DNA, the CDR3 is TGTGCCAGCAGCGTCCAAGAGACCCAGTACTTC.

Here the CDR3 DNA reads TGTGCCAGTAGTTGGGGGGAAGATACGCAGTATTTT. Translated, it gives CASSWGEDTQYF. The chain uses TRBV19 and TRBJ2-3; TRBD2 might be the D (6 bases). Germline V gene lookup returns CDR1 LNHDA and CDR2 SQIVND (reference sequence). CDR3 size: 12 residues. Trimming left V 5 bases short and J 5 bases short, with 8 bases between.

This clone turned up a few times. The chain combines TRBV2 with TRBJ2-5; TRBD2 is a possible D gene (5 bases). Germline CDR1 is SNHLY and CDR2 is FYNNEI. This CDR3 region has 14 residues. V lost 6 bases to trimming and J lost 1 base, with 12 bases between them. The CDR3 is CASSFEGPQETQYF. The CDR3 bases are TGTGCCAGCAGCTTCGAGGGTCCCCAAGAGACCCAGTACTTC. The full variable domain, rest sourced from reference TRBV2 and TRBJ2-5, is EPEVTQTPSHQVTQMGQEVILRCVPISNHLYFYWYRQILGQKVEFLVSFYNNEISEKSEIFDDQFSVERPDGSNFTLKIRSTKLEDSAMYFCASSFEGPQETQYFGPGTRLLVL.

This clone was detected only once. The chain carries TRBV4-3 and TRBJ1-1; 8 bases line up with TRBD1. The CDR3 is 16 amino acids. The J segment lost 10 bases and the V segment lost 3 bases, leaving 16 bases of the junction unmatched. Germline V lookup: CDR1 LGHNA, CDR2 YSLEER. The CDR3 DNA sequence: TGCGCCAGCAGCCATCATCCAGGACAGGGCTTCTCAGGAGCTTTCTTT. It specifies CASSHHPGQGFSGAFF.

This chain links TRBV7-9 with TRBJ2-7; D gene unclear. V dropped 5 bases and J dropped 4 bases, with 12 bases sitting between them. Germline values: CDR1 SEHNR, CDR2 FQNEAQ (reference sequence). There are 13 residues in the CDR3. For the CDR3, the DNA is TGTGCCAGCAGCCCCCAACCAGTTTACGAGCAGTACTTC. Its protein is CASSPQPVYEQYF.